Presented here are 20 T cell receptor beta chains from one specimen sequenced in a study of molecular identifiers for immune sequencing clone quantification. TCRdb used MiXCR to reprocess the PCR reads, holding one entry per CDR3 protein. The sample includes some 66,000 distinct CDR3 sequences, 15% to 20% seen only once; the top ten take around 1.4%. Sequenced: naive CD8+ T cells from blood, with Jurkat cell RNA spiked in. Subset indicated: FACS-sorted CD8+CD4-CCR7+CD45RA+ naive T cells. The origin of the receptors is a human donor in good health. Some libraries in this study had Jurkat cell RNA spiked in.

J is TRBJ2-1 and V is TRBV5-1; D is ambiguous. With 0 bases removed from V and 0 bases from J, the gap between germline ends came to 7 bases. This CDR3 spans 15 amino acids. CDR1 is SGHRS, CDR2 YFSETQ, per germline. The CDR3 DNA follows: TGCGCCAGCAGCTTGGAACAGAGCTCCTACAATGAGCAGTTCTTC. It codes for CASSLEQSSYNEQFF.

In this sample, this clonotype turned up many times. The rearrangement joins TRBV7-3 to TRBJ2-3, with 8 bases that match TRBD1. The CDR3 extends over 14 amino acids. CDR1 and CDR2 (germline): SGHTA, FQGTGA. J lost 6 bases, V lost 4 bases, and 6 bases had no gene match. As DNA, the CDR3 is TGTGCCAGCAGCTCCACAGGGGGAAGGGATACGCAGTATTTT. Protein product: CASSSTGGRDTQYF. The full variable domain, in which reference TRBV7-3 and TRBJ2-3 provide the parts outside the CDR3, is GAGVSQTPSNKVTEKGKYVELRCDPISGHTALYWYRQSLGQGPEFLIYFQGTGAADDSGLPNDRFFAVRPEGSVSTLKIQRTERGDSAVYLCASSSTGGRDTQYFGPGTRLTVL.

A few counts support this clonotype. This may be a read error, as it is one base from a much larger clone. The V gene is TRBV7-9, the J gene TRBJ2-3; 7 positions match TRBD2. The CDR3 loop spans 14 amino acids. The ends lost 11 bases at V and 3 bases at J; junction bases unmatched: 11. Germline V gene data show CDR1 as SEHNR and CDR2 as FQNEAQ (reference sequence). DNA of the CDR3: TGTGCCCAGGGCGAGTGGGGGGGGACAGATACGCAGTATTTT. This codes for CAQGEWGGTDTQYF.

Notes on this clonotype: Since a much larger clone is just one base distant, this may be a read error. The chain recombines TRBV27 with TRBJ2-7; 7 nucleotides align to TRBD2. J lost 6 bases, V lost 5 bases, and 7 bases had no gene match. Germline CDR1 reads MNHEY; CDR2 reads SMNVEV (reference sequence). The CDR3 contains 13 residues. In DNA, the CDR3 is TGTGCCAGCAGTCCAAACGGGGAGGGCGAGCAGTACTTC. Translation gives CASSPNGEGEQYF.

About this clonotype itself: A much larger clone differs by one base, so this may be a read error. J is TRBJ2-7 and V is TRBV29-1; 12 bases line up with TRBD1. The length of the CDR3 is 14 residues. Germline CDR1 and CDR2: SQVTM and ANQGSEA. CDR3 DNA sequence: TGCAGCGTTGAAGCGGGGACAGGGGGCGACGAGCAGTGCTTC. This gives the protein CSVEAGTGGDEQCF.

Details on this clonotype: A much more abundant neighbour one base away suggests this may be a read error. V gene TRBV11-2 combines with J gene TRBJ2-7, with TRBD1 as a possible D gene (6 bases). The CDR3 is 13 amino acids. Germline V gives CDR1 SGHAT, CDR2 FQNNGV. CDR3 protein: CASRRTVFDEQCF. The CDR3 DNA sequence: TGTGCCAGCAGACGGACAGTTTTCGACGAGCAGTGCTTC.

This chain joins TRBV7-8 and TRBJ2-7; D possibly corresponds to TRBD2 (5 bases). V dropped 3 bases and J dropped 7 bases, with 22 bases sitting between them. This CDR3 is built from 16 residues. The germline CDR1 and CDR2 sequences are SGHVS and FQNEAQ. The CDR3 region is CASSFLRGEAGLEQYF. CDR3 nucleotide sequence: TGTGCCAGCAGCTTCCTTCGGGGTGAGGCTGGGTTAGAGCAGTACTTC.

This clonotype was seen at least ten times. The chain recombines TRBV29-1 with TRBJ2-7; D is perhaps TRBD1 (5 bases). V was trimmed by 6 bases and J by 2 bases, leaving 17 bases between them. Looked up from germline, CDR1 is SQVTM and CDR2 is ANQGSEA. The CDR3 sequence is 14 residues long. The CDR3 bases are TGCAGCGTCCTCAGGGCGGACCTACCCTACGAGCAGTACTTC. This gives the protein CSVLRADLPYEQYF.

This clonotype showed up just a few times. A much larger clone differs from this one at a single base, so this may be a read error. The chain couples TRBV6-5 to TRBJ2-3; 8 bases map to TRBD2. The germline V gene encodes CDR1 MNHEY and CDR2 SVGAGI. The CDR3 runs 14 residues. V trimming: 8 bases; J trimming: 13 bases; junction bases outside the gene matches: 17. CDR3 sequence (DNA): TGTGCCAGCGGTTCCGCTTCTGGCGGGAGGTACGAGTATTTT. Protein product: CASGSASGGRYEYF.

Turning to this clonotype: A much more abundant neighbour one base away suggests this may be a read error. The CDR3 sequence is CASSFLQSNAEAFF. CDR3 nucleotides: TGTGCCAGCAGTTTTTTACAGTCGAACGCTGAAGCTTTCTTT. V gene TRBV27 combines with J gene TRBJ1-1; unclear D gene. The CDR3 loop spans 14 amino acids. Germline V gives CDR1 MNHEY, CDR2 SMNVEV (reference sequence).

This clonotype was picked up many times. The chain uses TRBV21-1 and TRBJ2-3; no check of the table's D call, TRBD1, against the DNA was made. TRBV21-1 is a pseudogene segment. CDR3 length equals 17 residues. This CDR3 is CASSKALRQGYTDTQYF. The CDR3 coding sequence is TGTGCCAGCAGCAAAGCATTGAGGCAGGGATACACAGATACGCAGTATTTT.

About this clonotype: Being one base from a much bigger clone, this may be a read error. No conserved phenylalanine or tryptophan ends this CDR3, so it is likely a read error. CDR3 DNA: TGCGCCAGCAGCCCCGGGCCCTCGTACGAGCAGTACTCC. This translates into CASSPGPSYEQYS. This rearrangement joins TRBV4-3 to TRBJ2-7; the D is unclear. CDR1 and CDR2 from the germline V gene are LGHNA and YSLEER. Trimming cost V 4 bases and J 4 bases, with 11 bases left between them. The CDR3 covers 13 residues.

This clonotype was seen many times. This chain connects TRBV30 to TRBJ1-5, with TRBD1 matching over 8 bases. Germline CDR1 GTSNPN, CDR2 SVGIG (reference sequence). CDR3 length: 14 amino acids. The ends lost 2 bases at V and 5 bases at J; junction bases unmatched: 5. This CDR3 reads CAWSPGQDHQPQHF. The DNA of the CDR3 is TGTGCCTGGAGTCCGGGACAGGACCATCAGCCCCAGCATTTT.

This clonotype has a count of ten or more. The gene calls are TRBV13 and TRBJ1-2; the match to TRBD1 covers 7 bases. The CDR3 loop spans 14 amino acids. J gave up 7 bases and V 1 base, and 6 bases lay outside the gene matches. Germline V gene sequence: CDR1 PRHDT, CDR2 FYEKMQ (reference sequence). CDR3 residues: CASSLEGQAAGYTF. The DNA of the CDR3 is TGTGCCAGCAGCTTAGAAGGACAGGCAGCTGGCTACACCTTC.

As concerns this clonotype: At one boundary the junction diverges from the germline segment, which might be a read error. V and J are TRBV29-1 and TRBJ1-2; D unresolved. CDR3 length: 13 residues. The V gene's germline CDR1 is SQVTM and CDR2 ANQGSEA. CDR3: CSVELGSNYGYTF. CDR3 DNA: TGCAGTGTTGAACTAGGAAGTAACTATGGCTACACCTTC.

This clonotype was seen ten or more times. This chain connects TRBV7-9 to TRBJ2-3; TRBD2 matches 10 bases. The length of the CDR3 is 16 residues. With V trimmed by 4 bases and J by 4 bases, 8 bases remained unmatched. Germline V lookup: CDR1 SEHNR, CDR2 FQNEAQ (reference sequence). CDR3 sequence reads: CASSYPSGSLSDTQYF. CDR3 sequence (DNA): TGTGCCAGCAGCTATCCTAGCGGGAGTCTCTCAGATACGCAGTATTTT. The whole variable domain, filled in from reference TRBV7-9 and TRBJ2-3, reads DTGVSQNPRHKITKRGQNVTFRCDPISEHNRLYWYRQTLGQGPEFLTYFQNEAQLEKSRLLSDRFSAERPKGSFSTLEIQRTEQGDSAMYLCASSYPSGSLSDTQYFGPGTRLTVL.

This clonotype was detected ten times or more. The rearrangement joins TRBV30 to TRBJ1-3, with a weak D call TRBD1 (5 bases). The ends were cut back, 0 bases at V and 0 bases at J, with 6 bases in the middle. CDR3 size: 14 residues. Germline values: CDR1 GTSNPN, CDR2 SVGIG (reference sequence). The CDR3 nucleotides read TGTGCCTGGAGTGTAGGGGACTCTGGAAACACCATATATTTT. Amino acids: CAWSVGDSGNTIYF.

This clonotype appeared many times. The chain carries TRBV27 and TRBJ2-3; D is uncertain. This CDR3 contains 16 residues. V dropped 1 base and J dropped 4 bases, with 15 bases sitting between them. Germline CDR1 reads MNHEY; CDR2 reads SMNVEV (reference sequence). DNA for the CDR3: TGTGCCAGCAGTTTATTGACTCCTGAGGCGGCAGATACGCAGTATTTT. Translation gives CASSLLTPEAADTQYF.

This clonotype showed up many times. The chain joins TRBV5-1 to TRBJ2-3; no reliable D call. The CDR3 length is 14 residues. CDR1 SGHRS and CDR2 YFSETQ come from the germline V gene. V was shortened by 0 bases and J by 3 bases, with 8 bases between the two germline ends. The DNA for the CDR3 is TGCGCCAGCAGCTTGGTTCCCGTAACAGATACGCAGTATTTT. This sequence encodes CASSLVPVTDTQYF.

This clonotype turned up a few times. This rearrangement joins TRBV7-8 to TRBJ2-7, with D perhaps being TRBD1 or TRBD2 (6 bases each). The germline V gene has CDR1 SGHVS and CDR2 FQNEAQ. V lost 7 bases, J lost 3 bases, and 19 bases lay in between. The CDR3 spans 15 residues. The CDR3 protein is CASTDSGASYYEQYF. The DNA for the CDR3 is TGTGCCAGCACCGATTCGGGGGCAAGCTACTACGAGCAGTACTTC.